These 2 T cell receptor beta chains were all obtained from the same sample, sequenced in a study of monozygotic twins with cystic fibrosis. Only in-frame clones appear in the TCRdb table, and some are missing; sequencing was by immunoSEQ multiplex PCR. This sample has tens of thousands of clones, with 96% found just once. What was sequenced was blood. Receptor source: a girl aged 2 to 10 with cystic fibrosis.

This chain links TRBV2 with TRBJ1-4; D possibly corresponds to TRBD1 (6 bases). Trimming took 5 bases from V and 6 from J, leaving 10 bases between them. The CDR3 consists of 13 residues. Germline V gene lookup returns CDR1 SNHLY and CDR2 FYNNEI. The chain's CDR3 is CASSRGFDEKLFF. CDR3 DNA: TGTGCCAGCAGTAGGGGGTTCGATGAAAAACTGTTTTTT.

CDR3 sequence: CASSVDSDGNTEAFF. CDR3 DNA: TGTGCCAGCAGTGTAGACTCCGACGGGAACACTGAAGCTTTCTTT. The chain couples TRBV27 to TRBJ1-1; D is unclear. CDR3 length: 15 residues. Germline V gene data show CDR1 as MNHEY and CDR2 as SMNVEV (reference sequence). V lost 5 bases, J lost 1 base, and 14 bases lay in between.